The 15 T cell receptor beta chains listed next were all sequenced from one sample in a study of T cell responses to AZD1222 COVID-19 vaccine. Sequencing used immunoSEQ multiplex PCR; TCRdb keeps in-frame clones, though not all of them. The data show tens of thousands of clones, with 80% seen just once and roughly an eighth held by the top ten. The material was peripheral blood, obtained on day 0 of AZD1222 vaccination. Source of these receptors: an adult in good health.

This clone was picked up one time. V is TRBV5-1 and J is TRBJ1-1; D not certain. CDR1 is SGHRS and CDR2 is YFSETQ in the germline V gene. There are 16 residues in the CDR3. The ends were cut back, 0 bases at V and 0 bases at J, with 12 bases in the middle. CDR3 in DNA: TGCGCCAGCAGCTTGGCCAGGTTATCGCTGAACACTGAAGCTTTCTTT. Encoded protein: CASSLARLSLNTEAFF.

The gene calls are TRBV2 and TRBJ1-1; D is uncertain. Per the germline V gene, CDR1 is SNHLY and CDR2 is FYNNEI. Trimming pared 4 bases from V and 0 bases from J, leaving 9 bases between. The CDR3 loop spans 14 amino acids. CDR3 in DNA: TGTGCCAGCAGTGTAGGCCCGATGAACACTGAAGCTTTCTTT. Amino acid sequence: CASSVGPMNTEAFF.

The table lists this clone with a count of one. The chain carries TRBV10-3 and TRBJ1-3; no clear D gene. This CDR3 contains 12 residues. The ends were cut back, 2 bases at V and 8 bases at J, with 7 bases in the middle. Germline lookup yields CDR1 ENHRY and CDR2 SYGVKD. In DNA form, the CDR3 reads TGTGCCATCAGTGAGGGTCTAGACACCATATATTTT. It translates to CAISEGLDTIYF.

This CDR3 is CASSFTTGGETEAFF. The CDR3 nucleotides read TGCGCCAGCAGCTTCACCACAGGGGGCGAGACTGAAGCTTTCTTT. The rearrangement joins TRBV5-1 to TRBJ1-1; TRBD1 agrees at 9 bases. CDR1 is SGHRS, CDR2 YFSETQ, per germline. This CDR3 has 15 residues. The V and J ends lost 2 bases and 5 bases, in that order; junction bases with no gene match: 7. Complete variable domain (other parts from reference TRBV5-1 and TRBJ1-1): KAGVTQTPRYLIKTRGQQVTLSCSPISGHRSVSWYQQTPGQGLQFLFEYFSETQRNKGNFPGRFSGRQFSNSRSEMNVSTLELGDSALYLCASSFTTGGETEAFFGQGTRLTVV.

The chain combines TRBV29-1 with TRBJ1-2; no clear D gene. Trimming removed 3 bases at V and 0 bases at J, with 26 bases between. Germline CDR1 and CDR2: SQVTM and ANQGSEA. This CDR3 is built from 19 residues. CDR3 protein: CSVEFPRGAPQSANYGYTF. Written as DNA, the CDR3 is TGCAGCGTTGAGTTCCCCCGAGGAGCCCCTCAAAGCGCTAACTATGGCTACACCTTC.

This chain connects TRBV5-4 to TRBJ2-2, with D possibly matching TRBD1 (7 bases). Germline assignment: CDR1 SGHNT and CDR2 YYREEE (reference sequence). V lost 1 base and J 6 bases, leaving 10 bases between the germline ends. This CDR3 contains 14 residues. The CDR3 reads CASSLQGGPGELFF. The CDR3 DNA reads as TGTGCCAGCAGCTTGCAGGGGGGCCCCGGGGAGCTGTTTTTT. Full variable domain (outside the CDR3, taken from reference TRBV5-4 and TRBJ2-2): ETGVTQSPTHLIKTRGQQVTLRCSSQSGHNTVSWYQQALGQGPQFIFQYYREEENGRGNFPPRFSGLQFPNYSSELNVNALELDDSALYLCASSLQGGPGELFFGEGSRLTVL.

This clone was found once. The junction departs from the called germline gene at one end, perhaps through a read error. V gene TRBV24-1 combines with J gene TRBJ2-1; no reliable D call. CDR1 and CDR2 from the germline V gene are KGHDR and SFDVKD. The CDR3 covers 12 residues. The CDR3 DNA reads TGTGCCACCAGTGGTTTGAGGAATGAGCAGTTCTTC. This encodes CATSGLRNEQFF.

The chain carries TRBV9 and TRBJ2-5; a possible D gene is TRBD2 (6 bases). The CDR3 spans 15 residues. The V end lost 0 bases, the J end lost 7 bases, and 16 bases lay between the germline ends. The V gene's germline CDR1 is SGDLS and CDR2 YYNGEE. The DNA of the CDR3 is TGTGCCAGCAGCGTAGACCCAGCCGGGGGAGGGACCCAGTACTTC. This translates into CASSVDPAGGGTQYF.

The chain is built from TRBV19 and TRBJ1-1; 11 nucleotides line up with TRBD1. The germline gives CDR1 LNHDA, CDR2 SQIVND (reference sequence). The CDR3 sequence is 16 residues long. Unmatched junction bases numbered 10, after V lost 6 bases and J lost 4 bases. The CDR3 DNA reads TGTGCCAGTAGCCCTGGGACAGGGGGTCTTGGCACTGAAGCTTTCTTT. It is translated as CASSPGTGGLGTEAFF.

J is TRBJ2-7 and V is TRBV19, with 9 nucleotides matching TRBD1. V dropped 4 bases and J dropped 3; count of bases not matched to a gene: 7. The length of the CDR3 is 15 residues. Looked up from germline, CDR1 is LNHDA and CDR2 is SQIVND (reference sequence). The CDR3 loop reads CASSRGTGPLYEQYF. The DNA for the CDR3 is TGTGCCAGTAGTAGGGGGACAGGGCCACTCTACGAGCAGTACTTC.

The chain recombines TRBV4-1 with TRBJ2-1; D possibly corresponds to TRBD1 (5 bases). CDR3 length: 20 amino acids. Per germline, CDR1 MGHRA and CDR2 YSYEKL. V shed 0 bases and J shed 5 bases, with 26 bases lying between them. This CDR3 reads CASSQDTPFTTGSSHNEQFF. CDR3 DNA: TGCGCCAGCAGCCAAGATACCCCGTTCACCACAGGTTCGTCCCACAATGAGCAGTTCTTC.

The chain recombines TRBV7-2 with TRBJ2-5; D is possibly TRBD1 (6 bases). CDR1 and CDR2 (germline): SGHTA, FQGNSA. This CDR3 has 15 residues. Trimming removed 4 bases from V and 2 bases from J, with 14 bases in between. The CDR3 DNA follows: TGTGCCAGCAGCTCTCAGGGGTTAGGGCAAGAGACCCAGTACTTC. It encodes CASSSQGLGQETQYF. The variable domain in full, with the rest retrieved from reference TRBV7-2 and TRBJ2-5, is GAGVSQSPSNKVTEKGKDVELRCDPISGHTALYWYRQSLGQGLEFLIYFQGNSAPDKSGLPSDRFSAERTGGSVSTLTIQRTQQEDSAVYLCASSSQGLGQETQYFGPGTRLLVL.

CDR3 bases: TGTGCCTGGATGGACAGGACCTATAATTCACCCCTCCACTTT. The encoded protein is CAWMDRTYNSPLHF. V usage is TRBV30 and J usage is TRBJ1-6, with 7 bases fitting TRBD1. CDR1 and CDR2 (germline): GTSNPN, SVGIG (reference sequence). This CDR3 has 14 amino acids. V dropped 4 bases and J dropped 2; count of bases not matched to a gene: 2. The variable domain in full, with the rest retrieved from reference TRBV30 and TRBJ1-6, is SQTIHQWPATLVQPVGSPLSLECTVEGTSNPNLYWYRQAAGRGLQLLFYSVGIGQISSEVPQNLSASRPQDRQFILSSKKLLLSDSGFYLCAWMDRTYNSPLHFGNGTRLTVT.

This clone has a handful of counts. The chain uses TRBV3-1 (or the pseudogene TRBV3-2) and TRBJ2-5; 14 positions match TRBD2. Per germline, CDR1 LGHDT and CDR2 YNNKEL (reference sequence). The CDR3 is 16 amino acids. Losses at the gene ends were 0 bases for V and 4 bases for J; bases not matched to a gene: 1. CDR3 region: CASSQDGLAGGETQYF. The CDR3 DNA sequence: TGTGCCAGCAGCCAAGATGGACTAGCGGGGGGAGAGACCCAGTACTTC.

This clone showed up many times. This chain joins TRBV19 and TRBJ1-1; D unresolved. The V gene lost 3 bases and the J gene lost 1 base, with 6 bases spanning the gap. This CDR3 contains 13 residues. CDR1 and CDR2 (germline): LNHDA, SQIVND (reference sequence). The CDR3 loop reads CASSMVTNTEAFF. CDR3 sequence (DNA): TGTGCCAGTAGTATGGTAACGAACACTGAAGCTTTCTTT.